Each of the 9 T cell receptor beta chains below was sequenced from the same sample in a study of sequential checkpoint blockade in melanoma. The treatment was: randomized to nivolumab then ipilimumab (arm A) or the reverse (arm B). Libraries were prepared by immunoSEQ multiplex PCR; TCRdb keeps only in-frame clonotypes and omits some of them. This table holds thousands of clones, about 20% found once. The specimen comprised tumor tissue (inferred from file names), sampled from a patient given nivolumab and ipilimumab in sequence. The receptors derive from a human donor with melanoma.

This clone was observed a handful of times. This chain uses TRBV4-1 with TRBJ1-1; D call uncertain. The CDR3 has 13 amino acids. V was trimmed by 1 base and J by 1 base, leaving 4 bases between them. Germline CDR1 is MGHRA and CDR2 is YSYEKL. The CDR3 nucleotides are TGCGCCAGCAGCCAAGGTCAGAACACTGAAGCTTTCTTT. Amino acids: CASSQGQNTEAFF.

Many counts were recorded for this clone. V is TRBV9 and J is TRBJ2-7; TRBD2 is a possible D gene (5 bases). Germline V gene data show CDR1 as SGDLS and CDR2 as YYNGEE. V gave up 0 bases and J gave up 6 bases, with 10 bases separating them. The CDR3 spans 13 residues. The CDR3 nucleotides read TGTGCCAGCAGCGTAGTCCCAGGAGGCGAGCAGTACTTC. This sequence encodes CASSVVPGGEQYF.

V is TRBV5-1 and J is TRBJ2-3; TRBD2 matches 14 bases. V lost 4 bases, J lost 6 bases, and 4 bases stayed unmatched. CDR1 is SGHRS and CDR2 is YFSETQ in the germline V gene. The CDR3 runs to 15 residues. The chain's CDR3 is CASSRLAGGPDTQYF. The CDR3 nucleotides read TGCGCCAGCAGCAGACTAGCGGGGGGGCCCGATACGCAGTATTTT. The full variable domain, in which reference TRBV5-1 and TRBJ2-3 provide the parts outside the CDR3, is KAGVTQTPRYLIKTRGQQVTLSCSPISGHRSVSWYQQTPGQGLQFLFEYFSETQRNKGNFPGRFSGRQFSNSRSEMNVSTLELGDSALYLCASSRLAGGPDTQYFGPGTRLTVL.

The chain couples TRBV14 to TRBJ2-1, with 11 positions matching TRBD2. The germline V gene encodes CDR1 SGHDN and CDR2 FVKESK. J lost 9 bases, V lost 4 bases, and 5 bases had no gene match. The CDR3 length is 14 residues. CDR3 sequence (DNA): TGTGCCAGCAGCCTTAGCGGGGGGGCCTTTGAGCAGTTCTTC. It is translated as CASSLSGGAFEQFF.

The V and J genes are TRBV18 and TRBJ1-3; D not resolved. Trimming shortened V by 2 bases and J by 0 bases, and 8 bases separated the two germline ends. Germline V lookup: CDR1 KGHSH, CDR2 LQKENI. The CDR3 contains 15 residues. CDR3 DNA: TGTGCCAGCTCACCAAGGTGGAGCTCTGGAAACACCATATATTTT. Amino acid sequence: CASSPRWSSGNTIYF.

Ten or more counts support this clone. V usage is TRBV11-3 and J usage is TRBJ1-1, with 7 bases fitting TRBD1. CDR1 is SGHNT, CDR2 YENEEA, per germline. The CDR3 is 15 amino acids. Trimming removed 3 bases from V and 7 bases from J; junction bases left unmatched: 11. CDR3 region: CASSFGRDRGLEAFF. In nucleotides, the CDR3 is TGTGCCAGCAGCTTTGGCCGGGACAGAGGACTTGAAGCTTTCTTT.

The sample holds one count of this clone. The chain has TRBV18 and TRBJ1-2; a possible D gene is TRBD1 (6 bases). Trimming cost V 5 bases and J 4 bases, with 14 bases left between them. This CDR3 region has 14 residues. In germline, CDR1 is KGHSH, CDR2 LQKENI. The CDR3 region is CASSNPGTPYGYTF. DNA of the CDR3: TGTGCCAGCTCAAATCCCGGGACACCCTATGGCTACACCTTC.

J is TRBJ1-6 and V is TRBV15, with D tentatively TRBD1 (5 bases). V was clipped by 0 bases and J by 14 bases, with 20 bases between them. Germline V gene lookup returns CDR1 LNHNV and CDR2 YYDKDF (reference sequence). The CDR3 sequence is 16 residues long. As DNA, the CDR3 is TGTGCCACCAGCAGAGATGGTCTAGGAGGGGCAGGGACCCTCCACTTT. It specifies CATSRDGLGGAGTLHF.

This clone is medium-sized by share. CDR3 sequence: CASSSALGAGGQSTDTQYF. As DNA, the CDR3 is TGTGCCAGCAGCTCCGCGCTTGGAGCGGGGGGGCAAAGCACAGATACGCAGTATTTT. The chain combines TRBV11-3 with TRBJ2-3; 10 nucleotides agree with TRBD2. The CDR3 contains 19 residues. Germline trimming cut 4 bases from V and 0 bases from J; bases unmatched to any gene: 13. CDR1 is SGHNT and CDR2 is YENEEA in the germline V gene.